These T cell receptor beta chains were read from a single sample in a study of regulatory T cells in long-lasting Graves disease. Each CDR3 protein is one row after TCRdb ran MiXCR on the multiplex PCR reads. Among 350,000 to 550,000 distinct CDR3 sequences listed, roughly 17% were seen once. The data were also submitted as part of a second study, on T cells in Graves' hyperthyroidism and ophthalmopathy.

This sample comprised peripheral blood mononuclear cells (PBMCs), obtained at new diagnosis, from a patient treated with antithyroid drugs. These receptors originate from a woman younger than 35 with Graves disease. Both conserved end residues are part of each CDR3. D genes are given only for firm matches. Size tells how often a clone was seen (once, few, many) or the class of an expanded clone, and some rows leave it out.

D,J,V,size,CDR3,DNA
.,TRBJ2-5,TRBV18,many,CASSPQGPETQYF,TGTGCCAGCTCACCACAGGGACCAGAGACCCAGTACTTC
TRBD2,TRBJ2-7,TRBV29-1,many,CSVNLSGRVHEQYF,TGCAGCGTTAACCTTAGCGGGAGGGTCCACGAGCAGTACTTC
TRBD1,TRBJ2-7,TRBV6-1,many,CASRPAGTGTYEQYF,TGTGCCAGCAGACCTGCCGGGACAGGGACCTACGAGCAGTACTTC
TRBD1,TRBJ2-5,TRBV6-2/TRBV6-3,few,CASSTGDRAFEQETQYF,TGTGCCAGCAGTACCGGGGACAGAGCTTTTGAACAAGAGACCCAGTACTTC
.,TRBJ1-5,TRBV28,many,CASSRLRNNQPQHF,TGTGCCAGCAGCCGCCTCCGAAACAATCAGCCCCAGCATTTT
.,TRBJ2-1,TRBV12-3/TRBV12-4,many,CASSLEVGFWQFF,TGTGCCAGCAGTTTAGAGGTCGGGTTCTGGCAGTTCTTC
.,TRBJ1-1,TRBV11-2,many,CASSSILNTEAFF,TGTGCCAGCAGCTCGATACTGAACACTGAAGCTTTCTTT
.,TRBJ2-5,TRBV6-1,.,CASSEPALETQYF,TGTGCCAGCAGTGAACCCGCGTTAGAGACCCAGTACTTC
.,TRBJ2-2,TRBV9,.,CASSVDGTGELFF,TGTGCCAGCAGCGTAGACGGCACCGGGGAGCTGTTTTTT
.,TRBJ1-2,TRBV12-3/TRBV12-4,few,CASSLVTSTYGYTF,TGTGCCAGCAGTTTAGTTACAAGTACCTATGGCTACACCTTC
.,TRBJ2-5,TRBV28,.,CASRTLPGETQYF,TGTGCCAGCAGAACTTTGCCCGGAGAGACCCAGTACTTC
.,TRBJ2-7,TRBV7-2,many,CASRPFRGEYEQYF,TGTGCCAGCAGACCGTTTCGGGGAGAATACGAGCAGTACTTC
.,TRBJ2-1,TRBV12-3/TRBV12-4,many,CASSYTANSYNEQFF,TGTGCCAGCAGTTATACGGCCAACTCCTACAATGAGCAGTTCTTC
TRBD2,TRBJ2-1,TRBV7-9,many,CASSPSGSGDEQFF,TGTGCCAGCAGCCCTAGCGGGAGTGGGGATGAGCAGTTCTTC
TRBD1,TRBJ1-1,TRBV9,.,CASSTGTGRHTEAFF,TGTGCCAGCTCGACCGGGACAGGAAGACACACTGAAGCTTTCTTT
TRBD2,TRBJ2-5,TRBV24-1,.,CATSDMLEAGGPETQYF,TGTGCCACCAGTGATATGCTTGAAGCGGGAGGGCCTGAGACCCAGTACTTC
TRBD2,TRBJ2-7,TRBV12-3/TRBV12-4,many,CASSLSGRVTPEQYF,TGTGCCAGCAGTTTAAGCGGGAGGGTTACTCCCGAGCAGTACTTC
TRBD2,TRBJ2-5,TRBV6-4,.,CASSPEAGGQETQYF,TGTGCCAGCTCCCCGGAGGCGGGAGGACAAGAGACCCAGTACTTC
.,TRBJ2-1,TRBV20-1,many,CSALHSDDLQRFF,TGCAGTGCTCTGCACTCAGATGACCTCCAGCGGTTCTTC
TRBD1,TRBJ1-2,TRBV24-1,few,CATSDPGQSYGYTF,TGTGCCACCAGTGATCCGGGACAGAGTTATGGCTACACCTTC
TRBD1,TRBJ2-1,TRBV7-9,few,CASSVRGVGTGYYNEQFF,TGTGCCAGCAGCGTTAGGGGTGTGGGGACAGGATACTACAATGAGCAGTTCTTC
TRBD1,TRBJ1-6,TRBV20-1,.,CSAREHKTGAMDSPLHF,TGCAGTGCTAGAGAACACAAAACAGGGGCCATGGATTCACCCCTCCACTTT
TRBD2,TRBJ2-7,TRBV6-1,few,CASFSGLAGVPFSYEQYF,TGTGCCAGCTTCTCTGGACTAGCGGGTGTCCCCTTCTCCTACGAGCAGTACTTC
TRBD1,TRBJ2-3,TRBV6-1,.,CASSDRDRAVGAQYF,TGTGCCAGCAGTGACCGGGACAGGGCCGTGGGGGCGCAGTATTTT
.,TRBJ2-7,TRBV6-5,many,CASSYGDTPAYEYF,TGTGCCAGCAGTTACGGGGACACCCCAGCGTACGAGTACTTC
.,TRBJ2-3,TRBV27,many,CASSSLSDPQYF,TGTGCCAGCAGTTCCCTGTCGGACCCGCAGTATTTT
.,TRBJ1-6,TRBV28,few,CASQVGQIANSPLHF,TGTGCCAGTCAGGTGGGGCAAATCGCTAATTCACCCCTCCACTTT